The 9 T cell receptor beta chains given below trace back to one sample, sequenced in a study of T cells after yellow fever vaccination. TCRdb passed the 5' RACE reads through MiXCR, listing each CDR3 protein once. The top ten hold approximately 16% of the sample, which has about 350,000 distinct CDR3 sequences, roughly 8.4% seen once. Sequencing used PBMCs, obtained roughly 47 days after the first yellow fever vaccination. The receptors originated from a man between 18 and 29 years old who received the YFV17D yellow fever vaccine.

In this sample, this clonotype turned up a few times. CDR3 sequence: CASSLAFGGETQYF. For the CDR3, the DNA is TGTGCCAGCAGCTTAGCTTTCGGTGGTGAGACCCAGTACTTC. This chain connects TRBV11-1 to TRBJ2-5; no firm D call. The CDR3 contains 14 residues. Deletions cut 0 bases from V and 5 bases from J, with 10 bases between. CDR1 is SGHAT and CDR2 is FQDESV in the germline V gene (reference sequence).

This clonotype was detected only a few times. This chain connects TRBV7-9 to TRBJ1-2; D is perhaps TRBD1 (5 bases). The germline gives CDR1 SEHNR, CDR2 FQNEAQ (reference sequence). Trimming took 3 bases from V and 0 from J, leaving 11 bases between them. The CDR3 length is 15 residues. The CDR3 protein is CASSFSARANYGYTF. The CDR3 DNA is TGTGCCAGCAGCTTTAGTGCCAGGGCTAACTATGGCTACACCTTC.

The sample holds a few counts of this clonotype. The chain couples TRBV18 to TRBJ2-4, with unresolved D. The V and J ends lost 3 bases and 0 bases respectively, with 9 bases between them. The germline gives CDR1 KGHSH, CDR2 LQKENI. This CDR3 region has 15 residues. The CDR3 is CASSPYELAKNIQYF. In DNA, the CDR3 is TGTGCCAGCTCACCCTATGAACTAGCCAAAAACATTCAGTACTTC.

This clonotype occurred a few times. This CDR3 is CASRLGGQSTDTQYF. The CDR3 DNA follows: TGTGCCAGCAGGCTAGGCGGACAGAGCACAGATACGCAGTATTTT. J is TRBJ2-3 and V is TRBV28; tentatively, D is TRBD1 (6 bases). The CDR3 extends over 15 amino acids. Deletions cut 6 bases from V and 0 bases from J, with 13 bases between. Germline CDR1 and CDR2: MDHEN and SYDVKM. The whole variable domain, filled in from reference TRBV28 and TRBJ2-3, reads DVKVTQSSRYLVKRTGEKVFLECVQDMDHENMFWYRQDPGLGLRLIYFSYDVKMKEKGDIPEGYSVSREKKERFSLILESASTNQTSMYLCASRLGGQSTDTQYFGPGTRLTVL.

This clonotype was found a few times. The rearrangement uses TRBV5-6 and TRBJ2-7; 8 nucleotides agree with TRBD2. The ends lost 1 base at V and 12 bases at J; junction bases unmatched: 12. The length of the CDR3 is 14 residues. The germline V gene has CDR1 SGHDT and CDR2 YYEEEE. The CDR3: CASSLYFDGLAGYV. The DNA for the CDR3 is TGTGCCAGCAGCTTGTACTTCGACGGACTAGCCGGGTACGTC.

In its sample, this clonotype was seen a few times. The chain has TRBV12-3 or TRBV12-4 and TRBJ2-4; 7 bases map to TRBD1. The CDR3 totals 13 residues. Germline trimming cut 6 bases from V and 5 bases from J; bases unmatched to any gene: 4. The CDR3 spells CASRVDRENIQYF. DNA for the CDR3: TGTGCCAGCAGGGTAGACAGGGAAAACATTCAGTACTTC.

The V call is TRBV12-3 or TRBV12-4, the J call TRBJ1-4, with 7 bases that match TRBD1. The CDR3 is 13 amino acids. Germline trimming cut 6 bases from V and 8 bases from J; bases unmatched to any gene: 6. CDR3 in DNA: TGTGCCAGCAGGGAGACAGGGAGGGAAAAACTGTTTTTT. Its translation: CASRETGREKLFF.

V gene TRBV4-2 combines with J gene TRBJ2-1, with D unresolved. The CDR3 length is 16 residues. CDR1 LGHNA and CDR2 YNFKEQ come from the germline V gene. V was cut by 1 base and J by 3 bases, with 13 bases left in between. The DNA of the CDR3 is TGTGCCAGCAGCCAAGTTACGGATAGAGTCTACAATGAGCAGTTCTTC. Amino acids: CASSQVTDRVYNEQFF.

This clonotype was found a few times. This chain links TRBV3-1 with TRBJ1-5, with D maybe TRBD1 (5 bases). This CDR3 has 16 residues. CDR1 and CDR2 from the germline V gene are LGHDT and YNNKEL (reference sequence). The V and J ends lost 1 base and 0 bases respectively, with 10 bases between them. The CDR3 DNA is TGTGCCAGCAGCCAAGGGGGGGGGTATAGCAATCAGCCCCAGCATTTT. Translating gives CASSQGGGYSNQPQHF.